A single sample gave rise to the 21 T cell receptor beta chains below, sequenced in a study of Ad26.COV2.S vaccination and SARS-CoV-2 variants. Treatment reported: 15 to 20 received Ad26.COV2.S at low or high dose, single or two shots; roughly 5 received placebo; per-sample allocation not given. At day 63 after the first vaccine or placebo injection, samples were drawn. TCRdb's copy holds only in-frame clones and misses some; the assay was immunoSEQ multiplex PCR. The sample has 380,000 or so clones, approximately 86% seen once. The source was peripheral blood, collected in a trial of Ad26.COV2.S vaccine versus placebo. The origin of the receptors is a person aged 18-60 years who received the Ad26.COV2.S COVID-19 vaccine or a placebo.

The rearrangement uses TRBV10-3 and TRBJ2-1, with 8 bases that match TRBD2. The CDR3 has 13 residues. Trimming at V came to 7 bases and at J to 8 bases, leaving 7 bases not matched to a gene. CDR1 is ENHRY, CDR2 SYGVKD, per germline. CDR3: CAINQRENDEQFF. The CDR3 DNA follows: TGTGCCATCAACCAGCGGGAGAATGATGAGCAGTTCTTC.

This clone occurred once. The chain has TRBV5-1 and TRBJ2-7, with TRBD1 identical over 10 bases. The V and J ends lost 0 bases and 6 bases, in that order; junction bases with no gene match: 6. This CDR3 spans 15 amino acids. The V gene's germline CDR1 is SGHRS and CDR2 YFSETQ. The CDR3 bases are TGCGCCAGCAGCTTGGGAGGGACAGGGGTACGCGAGCAGTACTTC. This translates into CASSLGGTGVREQYF. The full variable domain, completed using reference TRBV5-1 and TRBJ2-7, is KAGVTQTPRYLIKTRGQQVTLSCSPISGHRSVSWYQQTPGQGLQFLFEYFSETQRNKGNFPGRFSGRQFSNSRSEMNVSTLELGDSALYLCASSLGGTGVREQYFGPGTRLTVT.

Written as DNA, the CDR3 is TGTGCCAGCAGCTTAGCGTGGCAGCACAATGAGCAGTTCTTC. Protein product: CASSLAWQHNEQFF. This chain connects TRBV7-9 to TRBJ2-1; D gene ambiguous. CDR1 and CDR2 from the germline V gene are SEHNR and FQNEAQ (reference sequence). This CDR3 region has 14 residues. Trimming pared 0 bases from V and 5 bases from J, leaving 8 bases between.

This clone was seen a single time. This sequence joins TRBV4-3 and TRBJ1-1; 8 bases align to TRBD1. Germline V gives CDR1 LGHNA, CDR2 YSLEER. The CDR3 has 17 residues. After removal of 1 base from V and 1 base from J, the junction contained 8 bases not matched to a gene. The DNA for the CDR3 is TGCGCCAGCAGCCAAGGAGGGGGGCAGGGGGCGAACACTGAAGCTTTCTTT. This encodes CASSQGGGQGANTEAFF.

V and J are TRBV7-2 and TRBJ1-3; maybe TRBD1 (6 bases). CDR3 length equals 15 residues. The germline CDR1 and CDR2 sequences are SGHTA and FQGNSA. Deletions cut 5 bases from V and 4 bases from J, with 15 bases between. In DNA form, the CDR3 reads TGTGCCAGCAGCACCTCCACAGGGAACGGAAACACCATATATTTT. Translating it yields CASSTSTGNGNTIYF. Full variable domain (outside the CDR3, taken from reference TRBV7-2 and TRBJ1-3): GAGVSQSPSNKVTEKGKDVELRCDPISGHTALYWYRQSLGQGLEFLIYFQGNSAPDKSGLPSDRFSAERTGGSVSTLTIQRTQQEDSAVYLCASSTSTGNGNTIYFGEGSWLTVV.

V is TRBV4-3 and J is TRBJ2-4, with 12 nucleotides matching TRBD2. V lost 1 base, J lost 8 bases, and 15 bases stayed unmatched. From germline, CDR1 is LGHNA and CDR2 YSLEER. The CDR3 runs 19 residues. The CDR3 reads CASSQALTLLAGGGDIQYF. The CDR3 coding sequence is TGCGCCAGCAGCCAAGCCTTAACCTTGCTAGCGGGAGGGGGGGACATTCAGTACTTC.

The chain has TRBV6-2 or TRBV6-3 and TRBJ2-7, with a tentative D call TRBD1 (5 bases). The CDR3 runs to 15 residues. The V and J ends lost 0 bases and 4 bases respectively, with 13 bases between them. CDR1 MNHEY and CDR2 SVGEGT come from the germline V gene. CDR3 protein: CASSYSRIQGYEQYF. DNA for the CDR3: TGTGCCAGCAGTTACTCCCGAATCCAGGGATACGAGCAGTACTTC.

The V and J genes are TRBV7-9 and TRBJ1-1; 7 bases are a match to TRBD1. The trim removed 5 bases at V and 10 bases at J, leaving 7 bases unmatched. The CDR3 sequence is 12 residues long. Germline V gene lookup returns CDR1 SEHNR and CDR2 FQNEAQ (reference sequence). The chain's CDR3 is CASSAKGAGAFF. CDR3 nucleotide sequence: TGTGCCAGCAGCGCCAAGGGGGCAGGAGCTTTCTTT.

This chain connects TRBV12-5 to TRBJ2-5, with 13 bases lining up with TRBD2. The J segment lost 1 base and the V segment lost 7 bases, leaving 6 bases of the junction unmatched. CDR3 size: 16 residues. From germline, CDR1 is LGHNT and CDR2 FRNRAP. CDR3 loop: CASARGLAGPQETQYF. Written as DNA, the CDR3 is TGTGCTAGTGCCCGGGGACTAGCGGGGCCCCAAGAGACCCAGTACTTC.

The chain has TRBV28 and TRBJ2-1; tentatively, D is TRBD1 or TRBD2 (6 bases each). Germline values: CDR1 MDHEN, CDR2 SYDVKM. Deletions cut 5 bases from V and 4 bases from J, with 24 bases between. This CDR3 spans 18 amino acids. This CDR3 reads CASSGFRSGGPLYNEQFF. Here the CDR3 DNA reads TGTGCCAGCAGTGGATTCCGCAGTGGGGGGCCCCTTTACAATGAGCAGTTCTTC.

The rearrangement joins TRBV3-1 (or the pseudogene TRBV3-2) to TRBJ2-3; 10 nucleotides align to TRBD1. The V gene end was trimmed by 6 bases and the J gene end by 2 bases; junction bases not matched to a gene: 5. The germline gives CDR1 LGHDT, CDR2 YNNKEL (reference sequence). The CDR3 spans 15 residues. CDR3 in DNA: TGTGCCAGCAGAGGCGGGACAGGGGACACAGATACGCAGTATTTT. Its protein product is CASRGGTGDTDTQYF.

This chain links TRBV7-9 with TRBJ2-1; D call uncertain. The germline V gene encodes CDR1 SEHNR and CDR2 FQNEAQ (reference sequence). The CDR3 loop spans 14 amino acids. The V and J ends lost 5 bases and 6 bases respectively, with 14 bases between them. The CDR3 coding sequence is TGTGCCAGCAGCCCAATACGATCTGGCAATGAGCAGTTCTTC. This sequence encodes CASSPIRSGNEQFF.

There are a few counts of this clone. The rearrangement uses TRBV13 and TRBJ2-3; perhaps TRBD2 as D (6 bases). This CDR3 is built from 16 residues. Germline V gives CDR1 PRHDT, CDR2 FYEKMQ (reference sequence). V lost 5 bases and J lost 5, with 20 bases in between. CDR3 sequence reads: CASSPLGGGQRDTQYF. The CDR3, as DNA: TGTGCCAGCAGCCCCTTGGGAGGAGGCCAAAGAGATACGCAGTATTTT.

The CDR3 DNA is TGTGCCAGCAGTGGGAGGGCTCGCTATGGCTACACCTTC. It is translated as CASSGRARYGYTF. The rearrangement uses TRBV12-3 or TRBV12-4 and TRBJ1-2; D not certain. Between the trimmed V and J ends, which lost 5 bases and 4 bases, there was a span of 11 bases. The CDR3 contains 13 residues.

The chain links TRBV6-2 or TRBV6-3 to TRBJ2-7; no definite D call. This CDR3 comprises 13 residues. Germline values: CDR1 MNHEY, CDR2 SVGEGT. V was trimmed by 6 bases and J by 2 bases, leaving 11 bases between them. The chain's CDR3 is CASRPVSPYEQYF. The CDR3 DNA reads as TGTGCCAGCAGGCCTGTTTCGCCCTACGAGCAGTACTTC.

J is TRBJ2-2 and V is TRBV24-1; D may match TRBD1 or TRBD2 (6 bases each). With 7 bases removed from V and 5 bases from J, the gap between germline ends came to 13 bases. The CDR3 extends over 14 amino acids. Germline-derived CDR1 and CDR2 are KGHDR and SFDVKD. The CDR3 loop is CATRGGRGTGELFF. Here the CDR3 DNA reads TGTGCCACCAGAGGGGGGAGAGGGACCGGGGAGCTGTTTTTT.

The rearrangement uses TRBV7-8 and TRBJ1-1, with 9 bases aligning to TRBD1. J was trimmed by 1 base and V by 7 bases; bases with no gene match: 4. The CDR3 length is 14 residues. Germline V gene sequence: CDR1 SGHVS, CDR2 FQNEAQ. CDR3 sequence (DNA): TGTGCCAGCACCCTGGGACAGGGGAACACTGAAGCTTTCTTT. Translation: CASTLGQGNTEAFF.

The chain carries TRBV19 and TRBJ2-5; tentatively, D is TRBD1 or TRBD2 (6 bases each). CDR3 size: 13 residues. Per germline, CDR1 LNHDA and CDR2 SQIVND (reference sequence). With 8 bases removed from V and 5 bases from J, the gap between germline ends came to 15 bases. CDR3 DNA: TGTGCCAGTTCGCCTAGGGGGGTGGAGACCCAGTACTTC. It encodes CASSPRGVETQYF.

The CDR3 spells CASSPSLLQGNQPQHF. The CDR3 DNA sequence: TGTGCCAGCAGCCCAAGTCTACTCCAGGGCAATCAGCCCCAGCATTTT. The chain employs TRBV6-6 and TRBJ1-5, with D hard to call. The V gene lost 6 bases and the J gene lost 2 bases, with 17 bases spanning the gap. This CDR3 spans 16 amino acids. In germline, CDR1 is MNHNY, CDR2 SVGAGI (reference sequence).

The chain carries TRBV30 and TRBJ2-3, with no clear D. Trimming left V 2 bases short and J 3 bases short, with 3 bases between. CDR3 length: 11 residues. Germline CDR1 and CDR2: GTSNPN and SVGIG (reference sequence). CDR3 nucleotide sequence: TGTGCCTGGAGTATAACAGATACGCAGTATTTT. Its protein product is CAWSITDTQYF.

The V and J genes are TRBV10-2 and TRBJ2-1; D possibly corresponds to TRBD1 (6 bases). The length of the CDR3 is 15 residues. Trimming shortened V by 3 bases and J by 4 bases, and 13 bases separated the two germline ends. Germline V lookup: CDR1 WSHSY, CDR2 SAAADI. The CDR3 is CASSEIRGVYNEQFF. DNA for the CDR3: TGCGCCAGCAGTGAAATCAGGGGCGTTTACAATGAGCAGTTCTTC.